Presented here are 6 T cell receptor beta chains from one specimen sequenced in a study of molecular identifiers for immune sequencing clone quantification. MiXCR, applied by TCRdb to the PCR reads, yields one record per CDR3 protein. The data hold about 640,000 distinct CDR3 sequences, with roughly 21% observed a single time. The sequencing sample was made of naive CD8+ T cells from blood, with Jurkat cell RNA spiked in. Documented subset: FACS-sorted CD8+CD4-CCR7+CD45RA+ naive T cells. Receptor source: a human donor in good health. Some libraries in this study had Jurkat cell RNA spiked in.

As regards this clonotype: Without the conserved terminal phenylalanine or tryptophan, this CDR3 likely stems from a read error. This sequence joins TRBV12-5 and TRBJ2-7; the D gene is possibly TRBD2 (5 bases). CDR1 and CDR2 (germline): LGHNT, FRNRAP. Trimming shortened V by 5 bases and J by 0 bases, and 11 bases separated the two germline ends. The CDR3 runs 14 residues. CDR3 DNA: TGTGCTAGTGGTCCCGGACTCGGCTCCTACGAGCAGTACATC. Translated: CASGPGLGSYEQYI.

This clonotype was seen at least ten times. The V gene is TRBV7-2, the J gene TRBJ1-5; 7 bases fit TRBD1. V lost 5 bases, J lost 7 bases, and 14 bases stayed unmatched. Germline CDR1 reads SGHTA; CDR2 reads FQGNSA. The CDR3 covers 16 residues. CDR3 nucleotide sequence: TGTGCCAGCAGCCCGGGGGCTGGGACAGAATGGCAGCCCCAGCATTTT. Its protein is CASSPGAGTEWQPQHF.

In this sample, this clonotype turned up many times. The chain uses TRBV11-2 and TRBJ2-3; 10 bases map to TRBD2. With V trimmed by 5 bases and J by 8 bases, 10 bases remained unmatched. This CDR3 is 15 amino acids long. Germline CDR1 reads SGHAT; CDR2 reads FQNNGV. The CDR3 here is CASSKSWTSGATQYF. For the CDR3, the DNA is TGTGCCAGCAGCAAATCCTGGACTAGCGGCGCTACGCAGTATTTT.

This clonotype has at least ten counts. The V gene is TRBV29-1, the J gene TRBJ1-3; no firm D call. The V gene's germline CDR1 is SQVTM and CDR2 ANQGSEA. The CDR3 is 15 residues long. The V end was cut by 6 bases, the J end by 0 bases, with 15 bases between. The CDR3 nucleotides are TGCAGCGTCCCCCCCCGACGATACTCTGGAAACACCATATATTTT. Protein sequence: CSVPPRRYSGNTIYF.

This clonotype occurred many times. This chain joins TRBV13 and TRBJ1-1; no reliable D call. V was shortened by 2 bases and J by 4 bases, with 8 bases between the two germline ends. The CDR3 sequence is 13 residues long. The germline V gene has CDR1 PRHDT and CDR2 FYEKMQ (reference sequence). The CDR3 here is CASSLLVGTEAFF. The CDR3 DNA reads as TGTGCCAGCAGCTTACTTGTTGGCACTGAAGCTTTCTTT.

The sample holds many counts of this clonotype. The chain couples TRBV20-1 to TRBJ2-3; D not certain. Trimming took 6 bases from V and 3 from J, leaving 13 bases between them. Germline CDR1 reads DFQATT; CDR2 reads SNEGSKA (reference sequence). CDR3 length equals 13 residues. CDR3 in amino acids: CSAYLGLTDTQYF. The CDR3 nucleotides are TGCAGTGCCTACCTTGGGTTAACAGATACGCAGTATTTT.